This TCR beta chain was observed in a study of blood T cell repertoires in COVID-19. Between the trimmed V and J ends, which lost 2 bases and 1 base, there was a span of 9 bases. CDR3 length: 14 residues. Germline CDR1 SGHDT, CDR2 YYEEEE. Some clones are missing from TCRdb's copy, which holds only in-frame ones; the method was immunoSEQ multiplex PCR. This sample has about 160,000 clones; about 83% occur once, and the top ten carry under 8.5%. The rearrangement joins TRBV5-6 to TRBJ1-1; D is possibly TRBD1 (6 bases). This TCR was sampled from a man in his forties who had recovered from COVID-19. The sample comprised peripheral blood. The CDR3 nucleotides read TGTGCCAGCAGCTTCAGGGGACAGAACACTGAAGCTTTCTTT. Translation gives CASSFRGQNTEAFF.